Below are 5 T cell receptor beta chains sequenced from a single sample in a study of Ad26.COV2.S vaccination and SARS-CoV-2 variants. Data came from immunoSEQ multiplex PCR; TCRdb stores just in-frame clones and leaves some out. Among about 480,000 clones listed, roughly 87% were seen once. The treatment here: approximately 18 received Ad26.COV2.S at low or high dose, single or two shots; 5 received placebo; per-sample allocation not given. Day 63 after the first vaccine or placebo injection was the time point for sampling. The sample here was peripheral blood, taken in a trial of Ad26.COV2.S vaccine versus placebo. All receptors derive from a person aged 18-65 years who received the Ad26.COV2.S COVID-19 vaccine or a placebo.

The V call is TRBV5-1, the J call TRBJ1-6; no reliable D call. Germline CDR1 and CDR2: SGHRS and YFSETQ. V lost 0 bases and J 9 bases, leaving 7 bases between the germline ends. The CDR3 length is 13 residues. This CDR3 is CASSLGPSSPLHF. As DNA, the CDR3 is TGCGCCAGCAGCTTGGGGCCAAGTTCACCCCTCCACTTT.

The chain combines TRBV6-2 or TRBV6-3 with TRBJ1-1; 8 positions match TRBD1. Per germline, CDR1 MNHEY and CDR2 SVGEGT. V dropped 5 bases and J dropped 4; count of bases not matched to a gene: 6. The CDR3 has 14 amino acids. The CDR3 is CASSKDRVLTEAFF. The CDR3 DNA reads TGTGCCAGCAGTAAGGACAGGGTACTCACTGAAGCTTTCTTT.

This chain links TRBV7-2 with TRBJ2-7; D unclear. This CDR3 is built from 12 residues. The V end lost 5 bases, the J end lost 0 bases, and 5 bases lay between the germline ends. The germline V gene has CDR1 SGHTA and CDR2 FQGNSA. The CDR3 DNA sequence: TGTGCCAGCAGCCCTAGCTCCTACGAGCAGTACTTC. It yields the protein CASSPSSYEQYF.

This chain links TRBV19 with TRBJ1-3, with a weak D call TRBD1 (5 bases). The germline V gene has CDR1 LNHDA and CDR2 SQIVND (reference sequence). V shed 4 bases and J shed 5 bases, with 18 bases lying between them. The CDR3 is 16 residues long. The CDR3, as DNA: TGTGCCAGTAGTACCAATTGGCCCCGGGACCGAAACACCATATATTTT. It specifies CASSTNWPRDRNTIYF.

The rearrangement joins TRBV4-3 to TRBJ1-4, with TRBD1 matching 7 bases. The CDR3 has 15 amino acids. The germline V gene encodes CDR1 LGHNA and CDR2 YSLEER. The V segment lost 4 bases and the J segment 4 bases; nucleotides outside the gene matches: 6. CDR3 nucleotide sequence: TGCGCCAGCAGCCGCGGGGACAGAGATAATGAAAAACTGTTTTTT. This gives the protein CASSRGDRDNEKLFF.